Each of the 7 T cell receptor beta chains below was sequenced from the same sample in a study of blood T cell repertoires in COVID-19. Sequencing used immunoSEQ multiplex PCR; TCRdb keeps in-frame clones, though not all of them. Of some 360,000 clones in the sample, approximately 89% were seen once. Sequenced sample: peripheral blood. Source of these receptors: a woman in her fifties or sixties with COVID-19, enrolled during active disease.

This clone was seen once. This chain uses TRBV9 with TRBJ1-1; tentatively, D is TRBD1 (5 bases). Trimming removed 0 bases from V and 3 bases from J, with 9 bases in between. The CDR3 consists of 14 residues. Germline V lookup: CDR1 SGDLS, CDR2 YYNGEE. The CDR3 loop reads CASSVERGDTEAFF. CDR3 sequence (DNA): TGTGCCAGCAGCGTAGAAAGGGGTGACACTGAAGCTTTCTTT.

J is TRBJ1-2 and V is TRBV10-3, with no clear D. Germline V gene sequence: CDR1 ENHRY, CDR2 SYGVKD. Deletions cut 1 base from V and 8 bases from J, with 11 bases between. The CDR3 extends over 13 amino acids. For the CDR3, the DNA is TGTGCCATCAGTGAGTATTCCTCAGGAGGCTACACCTTC. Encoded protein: CAISEYSSGGYTF.

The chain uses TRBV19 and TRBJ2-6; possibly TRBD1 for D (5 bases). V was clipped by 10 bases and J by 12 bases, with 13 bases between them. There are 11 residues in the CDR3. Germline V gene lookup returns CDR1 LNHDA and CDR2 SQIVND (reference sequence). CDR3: CATTGSRVLTF. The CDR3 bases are TGTGCCACCACAGGTTCTCGCGTCCTGACTTTC.

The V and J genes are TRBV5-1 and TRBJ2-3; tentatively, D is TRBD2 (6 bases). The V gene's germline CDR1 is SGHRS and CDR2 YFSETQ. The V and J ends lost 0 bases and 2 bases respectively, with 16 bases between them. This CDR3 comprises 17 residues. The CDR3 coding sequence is TGCGCCAGCAGCTTGGGGGGGGTTCCGTCTACCACAGATACGCAGTATTTT. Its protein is CASSLGGVPSTTDTQYF.

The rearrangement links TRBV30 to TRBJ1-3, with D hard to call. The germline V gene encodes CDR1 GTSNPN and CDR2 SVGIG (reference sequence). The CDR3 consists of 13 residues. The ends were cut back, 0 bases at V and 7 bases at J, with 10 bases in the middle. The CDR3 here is CAWSVLGVNTIYF. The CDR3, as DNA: TGTGCCTGGAGTGTGTTGGGAGTCAACACCATATATTTT.

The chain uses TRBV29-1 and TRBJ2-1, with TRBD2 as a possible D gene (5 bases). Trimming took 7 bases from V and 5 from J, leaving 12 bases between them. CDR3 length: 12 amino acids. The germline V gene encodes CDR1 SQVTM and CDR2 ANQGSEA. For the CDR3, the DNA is TGCAGCGCTGCTGGTAGCGACAATGAGCAGTTCTTC. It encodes CSAAGSDNEQFF.

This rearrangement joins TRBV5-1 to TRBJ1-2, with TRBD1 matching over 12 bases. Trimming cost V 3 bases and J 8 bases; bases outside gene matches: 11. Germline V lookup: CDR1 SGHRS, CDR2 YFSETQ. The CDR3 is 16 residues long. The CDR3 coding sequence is TGCGCCAGCAGCTGGTCACCGGGACAGGGGGCGGGCGGCTACACCTTC. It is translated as CASSWSPGQGAGGYTF.